This T cell receptor (beta chain) was found in a study of blood T cell repertoires in COVID-19. Across the whole study: Some COVID-19 samples were acute and others convalescent; all came from the United States, Italy and Spain. T cells, B-cell-depleted T cells, or PBMCs supplied cDNA or gDNA.

Germline V gene lookup returns CDR1 SGHAT and CDR2 FQNNGV. The V end lost 5 bases, the J end lost 6 bases, and 16 bases lay between the germline ends. This CDR3 spans 14 amino acids. Authors' processing steps: How many nucleated cells were present was estimated from reference gene primer amplification. Profiled with immunoSEQ multiplex PCR; TCRdb holds only in-frame clones, not every one. V, J and clone size were drawn from that table, and D and trimming were deduced from the DNA. The sample lists about 180,000 clones, around 84% occurring once. The chain joins TRBV11-2 to TRBJ1-2; a possible D gene is TRBD1 (6 bases). The sample taken for sequencing was peripheral blood. This TCR came from a man in his fifties or sixties with active or convalescent COVID-19. The CDR3 protein is CASSDGQFVDGYTF. In DNA form, the CDR3 reads TGTGCCAGCAGCGATGGACAGTTCGTAGATGGCTACACCTTC.